A single sample gave rise to the 2 T cell receptor beta chains below, sequenced in a study of shared clonotypes between healthy human individuals. Sequencing was performed with immunoSEQ multiplex PCR; in TCRdb, only in-frame clones are kept and a portion is missing. Here the sample spans 2,100,000 or so clones, 90% to 97% being singletons. Sequencing was performed on naive CD4+ T cells sorted from blood. Specified subset: CD45RA+ positively selected. The receptors originated from a man younger than 30 in good health.

To note about this clone: The same CDR3 also results from other DNA sequences found in this sample. The genes are TRBV20-1 and TRBJ1-1; D gene ambiguous. Per the germline V gene, CDR1 is DFQATT and CDR2 is SNEGSKA (reference sequence). CDR3 size: 11 residues. V gave up 3 bases and J gave up 3 bases, with 5 bases separating them. The CDR3 DNA follows: TGCAGTGCTAGCCGAGACACTGAAGCTTTCTTT. Its translation is CSASRDTEAFF.

J is TRBJ1-2 and V is TRBV5-8; TRBD1 matches 9 bases. CDR3 size: 14 residues. Trimming removed 6 bases from V and 1 base from J; junction bases left unmatched: 4. CDR1 SGHTS and CDR2 YDEGEE come from the germline V gene. The DNA of the CDR3 is TGTGCCAGCACCCGGACAGGGGATAACTATGGCTACACCTTC. This codes for CASTRTGDNYGYTF.